This T cell receptor (beta chain) came from a study of control samples from healthy donors and cancer patients. This CDR3 contains 13 residues. Trimming took 0 bases from V and 8 from J, leaving 11 bases between them. In germline, CDR1 is MNHEY, CDR2 SVGAGI. This table comes from immunoSEQ multiplex PCR, and its TCRdb copy is limited to in-frame clones, with some not included. The sample includes approximately 3,000 clones, about 94% seen only once; the top ten take roughly a third. Sequencing used PBMCs. The V and J genes are TRBV6-5 and TRBJ2-7; D is possibly TRBD1 (6 bases). The receptor was derived from an older man with lung cancer. The CDR3 sequence: CASSYSKGVQQYF. For the CDR3, the DNA is TGTGCCAGCAGTTACTCGAAGGGGGTCCAGCAGTACTTC.